The rows below give T cell receptor beta chains drawn from one sample of a study of PD-1 blockade in mismatch repair-deficient tumors. Method: immunoSEQ multiplex PCR; TCRdb's copy keeps in-frame clones and lacks some. The sample carries 130,000 or so clones, approximately 90% recorded once. The sequences come from peripheral blood, collected 44 weeks after starting pembrolizumab. Every receptor here comes from an adult with mismatch repair-deficient cancer. Both conserved end residues are part of each CDR3. Clone size is stated in some rows and not others, as once, few, many or a class when expanded.

clone_size | v_call | cdr3_aa
. | TRBV2 | CASSDGSLISGNTIYF
. | TRBV29-1 | CSVGPTGDGGELFF
. | TRBV6-5 | CASSYSPALGYEQYF
once | TRBV5-1 | CASSYHPFGDTAYEQYF
. | TRBV28 | CASSLNADSYEQYF
. | TRBV29-1 | CSVEDLAGETYNEQFF
few | TRBV4-1 | CASSQPGVNYEQYF
. | TRBV9 | CASSVGLARHYEQYF
. | TRBV29-1 | CSVEDLTGSAGYTF
. | TRBV5-1 | CASSLGRSTDTQYF
. | TRBV5-6 | CASSFSGANVLTF
. | TRBV27 | CASSLRVRTYNEQFF
. | TRBV28 | CASSFSGAGGYTF
. | TRBV4-1 | CASSLGQGLTYEQYF
once | TRBV9 | CASSVGDINSGNTIYF
. | TRBV5-8 | CASSQNGRVTDTQYF
. | TRBV21-1 | CARRPRREQYF
. | TRBV4-3 | CASSQPPGAYEQYF
. | TRBV11-2 | CASSRDRPPGYRLFF
. | TRBV11-3 | CASSLPQTSTDTQYF
. | TRBV20-1 | CSAPRGGIEFF
. | TRBV15 | CATSRDLGGWSEAFF
. | TRBV5-1 | CASSLAGTGRREQYF
. | TRBV15 | CATSRDGRTGDEQYF
. | TRBV30 | CAWSVQTSSGLRTYYEQYF
. | TRBV25-1 | CASSDLTGSYGYTF
. | TRBV2 | CASSGDRANYGYTF
. | TRBV13 | CASSSAADGDQETQYF
. | TRBV4-1 | CASSQERSPNGGYGYTF
. | TRBV18 | CASSGQGAGNEQFF
once | TRBV6-1 | CASPDTYGYTF
. | TRBV29-1 | CSVDTGTLDYEQYF
. | TRBV5-6 | CASRPPGTGHEQYF
. | TRBV5-1 | CASSTGYEQYF
. | TRBV11-3 | CASSLFGEYGYTF
. | TRBV5-1 | CASSFSGRVTGELFF
. | TRBV7-6 | CASSPTNGPDTQYF
once | TRBV7-2 | CASKKQGRDTEAFF
. | TRBV5-1 | CASSLGGQLYNEQFF
. | TRBV11-1 | CASSLHEGLAGTDTQYF
. | TRBV7-9 | CASSLHNEQFF